Listed below are T cell receptor beta chains from one sample, sequenced in a study of blood T cell repertoires in COVID-19. TCRdb keeps only in-frame clones here, not all; method: immunoSEQ multiplex PCR. Of tens of thousands of clones listed, about 92% are singletons. Sequencing was performed on peripheral blood. The receptors stem from a human donor in a cohort sampled during active COVID-19. CDR3s include the opening cysteine and the closing phenylalanine or tryptophan. The D gene is left open where the match is weak. For some rows the clone size is stated as once, few or many, or as a class when expanded; others skip it.

13	.	TRBV20-1	TRBJ1-5	.	CSASSQGNQPQHF	TGCAGTGCTAGTTCCCAGGGAAATCAGCCCCAGCATTTT
15	.	TRBV28	TRBJ1-5	.	CASSPLSGSNQPQHF	TGTGCCAGCAGTCCCCTGTCAGGAAGCAATCAGCCCCAGCATTTT
15	.	TRBV15	TRBJ2-7	TRBD1	CATSRDGRGPYEQYF	TGTGCCACCAGCAGAGATGGCAGGGGGCCCTACGAGCAGTACTTC
13	.	TRBV2	TRBJ2-1	.	CASNRELLNEQFF	TGTGCCAGCAATAGGGAGCTGCTGAATGAGCAGTTCTTC
13	.	TRBV5-1	TRBJ1-1	.	CASTDGLQGEAFF	TGCGCCAGCACGGATGGCCTTCAGGGTGAAGCTTTCTTT
15	.	TRBV27	TRBJ1-6	TRBD1	CASSLLTGDNSPLHF	TGTGCCAGCAGTTTATTGACAGGGGATAATTCACCCCTCCACTTT
15	once	TRBV25-1	TRBJ2-1	TRBD1	CASSVGTESYNEQFF	TGTGCCAGCAGTGTCGGGACAGAGTCCTACAATGAGCAGTTCTTC
15	once	TRBV9	TRBJ2-3	TRBD2	CASSAGTSEGDTQYF	TGTGCCAGCAGCGCCGGGACTAGCGAAGGAGATACGCAGTATTTT
14	.	TRBV19	TRBJ2-2	TRBD1	CASSGQGNTGELFF	TGTGCCAGTAGCGGACAGGGGAACACCGGGGAGCTGTTTTTT
16	.	TRBV3-1/TRBV3-2	TRBJ1-1	TRBD1	CASSSGTGNWYTEAFF	TGTGCCAGCAGCTCCGGGACAGGGAATTGGTACACTGAAGCTTTCTTT
13	.	TRBV7-2	TRBJ1-2	TRBD1	CATQDRVNYGYTF	TGTGCCACCCAGGACAGGGTCAACTATGGCTACACCTTC
14	.	TRBV7-2	TRBJ1-2	TRBD1	CASSSGQGLRGYTF	TGTGCCAGCAGCTCCGGACAGGGCCTACGGGGCTACACCTTC
16	.	TRBV19	TRBJ1-2	TRBD1	CASSPATGTGDQGYTF	TGTGCCAGTAGTCCCGCGACCGGGACAGGGGATCAGGGCTACACCTTC
13	.	TRBV7-2	TRBJ2-1	.	CASRRYPYNEQFF	TGTGCCAGCAGGAGATACCCCTACAATGAGCAGTTCTTC
16	.	TRBV11-2	TRBJ2-3	TRBD2	CASSLEAGGPTDTQYF	TGTGCCAGCAGCTTAGAGGCGGGGGGGCCCACAGATACGCAGTATTTT
16	.	TRBV21-1	TRBJ1-6	.	CASSKSKARYNSPLHF	TGTGCCAGCAGCAAAAGTAAAGCGAGGTATAATTCACCCCTCCACTTT